Listed here are 14 T cell receptor beta chains from one sample, sequenced in a study of T cells in Graves' hyperthyroidism and ophthalmopathy. What was amplified from RNA transcripts were TCR beta CDR3 regions. With the HTBI primer set, the TCR CDR3 went through a first round of RT-PCR. TCRdb re-analysed the multiplex PCR reads in MiXCR, keeping a single row per CDR3 protein. The sample contains approximately 690,000 distinct CDR3 sequences, 20% to 25% of which appear only once. The sequenced sample consisted of blood. The receptors originated from a man younger than 40 with Graves' ophthalmopathy.

This clonotype showed up many times. V gene TRBV9 combines with J gene TRBJ1-2; 7 nucleotides match TRBD1. The germline gives CDR1 SGDLS, CDR2 YYNGEE. After removal of 3 bases from V and 4 bases from J, the junction contained 9 bases not matched to a gene. The CDR3 runs 15 residues. This CDR3 reads CASSETYGTAYGYTF. DNA of the CDR3: TGTGCCAGCAGCGAGACCTACGGGACAGCCTATGGCTACACCTTC.

This clonotype was found many times. The genes are TRBV30 and TRBJ1-2; 7 bases are shared with TRBD1. The J segment lost 10 bases and the V segment lost 0 bases, leaving 5 bases of the junction unmatched. The CDR3 contains 12 residues. CDR1 and CDR2 from the germline V gene are GTSNPN and SVGIG (reference sequence). The CDR3 DNA sequence: TGTGCCTGGAGTGTACCGGGACAGCTCTACACCTTC. As protein: CAWSVPGQLYTF.

The chain recombines TRBV30 with TRBJ1-6; tentative D call: TRBD1 (5 bases). CDR3 length: 13 residues. The germline V and J ends were trimmed by 3 bases and 8 bases, with 11 bases remaining between them. Germline CDR1 GTSNPN, CDR2 SVGIG (reference sequence). DNA for the CDR3: TGTGCCTGGAGAAACCTGGGGGATTCACCCCTCCACTTT. It codes for CAWRNLGDSPLHF.

V usage is TRBV14 and J usage is TRBJ1-2; no firm D call. Germline V CDR1 and CDR2: SGHDN, FVKESK. Deletions cut 1 base from V and 6 bases from J, with 12 bases between. This CDR3 is 14 amino acids long. This CDR3 reads CASSQVLQFDGYTF. CDR3 DNA: TGTGCCAGCAGCCAAGTGCTACAATTCGATGGCTACACCTTC.

This clonotype appeared a few times. V and J are TRBV7-8 and TRBJ2-1; 13 positions agree with TRBD2. V was clipped by 2 bases and J by 13 bases; unmatched bases: 8. This CDR3 spans 15 amino acids. CDR1 SGHVS and CDR2 FQNEAQ come from the germline V gene. CDR3 region: CASSLTSGRARGQFF. The CDR3, as DNA: TGTGCCAGCAGCTTAACTAGCGGGAGGGCCCGTGGTCAGTTCTTC.

This clonotype was detected only once. One base away lies a much larger clone, so this may be a sequencing read error. This chain connects TRBV5-1 to TRBJ1-1; D might be TRBD1 (5 bases). The CDR3 loop spans 15 amino acids. The germline gives CDR1 SGHRS, CDR2 YFSETQ. The CDR3 spells CASSGETGVGTVAFF. The CDR3 region has the DNA TGCGCCAGCAGCGGGGAGACGGGGGTGGGCACTGTAGCTTTCTTT.

This sequence joins TRBV7-9 and TRBJ2-7; 8 nucleotides line up with TRBD1. The length of the CDR3 is 13 residues. Germline CDR1 SEHNR, CDR2 FQNEAQ (reference sequence). The V segment lost 4 bases and the J segment 5 bases; nucleotides outside the gene matches: 4. CDR3 bases: TGTGCCAGCAGCTCGGACAGGGTCGACGAGCAGTACTTC. Translated, it gives CASSSDRVDEQYF. Full variable domain (remainder filled in from reference TRBV7-9 and TRBJ2-7): DTGVSQNPRHKITKRGQNVTFRCDPISEHNRLYWYRQTLGQGPEFLTYFQNEAQLEKSRLLSDRFSAERPKGSFSTLEIQRTEQGDSAMYLCASSSDRVDEQYFGPGTRLTVT.

The chain recombines TRBV12-3 or TRBV12-4 with TRBJ2-7; perhaps TRBD2 as D (6 bases). The CDR3 has 13 amino acids. The germline V and J ends were trimmed by 6 bases and 3 bases, with 12 bases remaining between them. For the CDR3, the DNA is TGTGCCAGCAGCCATCCGGAGGGCTACGAGCAGTACTTC. As protein: CASSHPEGYEQYF.

This clonotype was seen only a few times. The chain links TRBV5-1 to TRBJ2-3; TRBD2 might be the D (6 bases). The V gene's germline CDR1 is SGHRS and CDR2 YFSETQ. The V end was cut by 2 bases, the J end by 0 bases, with 19 bases between. This CDR3 spans 18 amino acids. The DNA for the CDR3 is TGCGCCAGCAGCTTCCCCAAGGAGGGGCGCACTAGCACAGATACGCAGTATTTT. Encoded protein: CASSFPKEGRTSTDTQYF.

A note on this clonotype: Since a much larger clone is just one base distant, this may be a read error. The chain is built from TRBV6-2 or TRBV6-3 and TRBJ2-7; 8 bases line up with TRBD2. The CDR3 loop spans 15 amino acids. The ends lost 4 bases at V and 3 bases at J; junction bases unmatched: 8. Per germline, CDR1 MNHEY and CDR2 SVGEGT. As DNA, the CDR3 is TGTGCCAGCAGTTGGGACGGGCTAGCGGGCTACGAGCAGTACTTC. Amino acid sequence: CASSWDGLAGYEQYF.

The table lists this clonotype with many counts. V is TRBV5-1 and J is TRBJ2-1, with 10 bases that match TRBD2. Germline values: CDR1 SGHRS, CDR2 YFSETQ. V was clipped by 4 bases and J by 10 bases; unmatched bases: 11. This CDR3 is 15 amino acids long. CDR3 bases: TGCGCCAGCAGCCTTGAGCGGGAGGGGCTGGGGGAGCAGTTCTTC. Amino acid sequence: CASSLEREGLGEQFF.

At least ten counts were recorded for this clonotype. The chain has TRBV2 and TRBJ1-3; D is ambiguous. V lost 8 bases and J 0 bases, leaving 11 bases between the germline ends. Germline CDR1 reads SNHLY; CDR2 reads FYNNEI. The CDR3 has 14 amino acids. This chain's CDR3 is CASELDSSGNTIYF. Here the CDR3 DNA reads TGTGCCAGCGAACTTGATTCCTCTGGAAACACCATATATTTT.

Only a few counts were recorded for this clonotype. V usage is TRBV6-1 and J usage is TRBJ1-1; 12 bases map to TRBD1. V shed 6 bases and J 11 bases; nucleotides not matched to a gene: 13. Germline values: CDR1 MNHNS, CDR2 SASEGT. The CDR3 covers 15 residues. CDR3 loop: CASSEGTGGVGLAFF. The CDR3 bases are TGTGCCAGCAGCGAGGGGACAGGGGGCGTTGGGTTGGCTTTCTTT.

For this clonotype: It may be a read error: a sequence one base away is much more abundant. The V gene is TRBV29-1, the J gene TRBJ2-3; TRBD1 aligns across 7 bases. Germline CDR1 SQVTM, CDR2 ANQGSEA. The CDR3 length is 14 residues. CDR3 nucleotide sequence: TGCAACGTTCTCTTGACAGGGCGTACAGATACGCAGTATTTT. This encodes CNVLLTGRTDTQYF.